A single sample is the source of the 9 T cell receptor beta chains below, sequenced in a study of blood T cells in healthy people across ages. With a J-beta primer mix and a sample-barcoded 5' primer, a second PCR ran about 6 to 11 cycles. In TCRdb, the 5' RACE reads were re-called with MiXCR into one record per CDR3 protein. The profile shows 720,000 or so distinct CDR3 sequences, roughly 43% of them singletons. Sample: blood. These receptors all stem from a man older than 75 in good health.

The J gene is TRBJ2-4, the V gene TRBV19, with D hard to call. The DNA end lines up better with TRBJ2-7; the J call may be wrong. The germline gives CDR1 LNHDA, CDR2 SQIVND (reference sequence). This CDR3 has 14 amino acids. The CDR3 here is CASSTNSPPYEQYF. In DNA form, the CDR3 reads TGTGCCAGTAGTACGAACTCCCCCCCCTACGAGCAGTACTTC.

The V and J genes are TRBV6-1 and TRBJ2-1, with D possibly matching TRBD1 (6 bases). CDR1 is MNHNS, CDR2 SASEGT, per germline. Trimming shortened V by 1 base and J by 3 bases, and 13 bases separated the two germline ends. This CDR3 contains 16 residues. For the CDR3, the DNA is TGTGCCAGCAGTGAAGTCTTACAGGGCAACTACAATGAGCAGTTCTTC. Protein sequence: CASSEVLQGNYNEQFF.

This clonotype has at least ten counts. CDR3 loop: CASSPRQGADTQYF. DNA of the CDR3: TGTGCCAGCAGTCCCAGACAGGGGGCAGATACGCAGTATTTT. The chain recombines TRBV12-3 or TRBV12-4 with TRBJ2-3; 9 bases line up with TRBD1. Trimming removed 5 bases from V and 4 bases from J; junction bases left unmatched: 4. The CDR3 has 14 residues.

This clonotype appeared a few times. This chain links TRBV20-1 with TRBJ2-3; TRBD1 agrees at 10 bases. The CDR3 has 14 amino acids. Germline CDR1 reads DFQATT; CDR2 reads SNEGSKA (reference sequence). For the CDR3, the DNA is TGCGCCCACGACGGGACAGGGGCTTGGGATACGCAGTATTTT. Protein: CAHDGTGAWDTQYF.

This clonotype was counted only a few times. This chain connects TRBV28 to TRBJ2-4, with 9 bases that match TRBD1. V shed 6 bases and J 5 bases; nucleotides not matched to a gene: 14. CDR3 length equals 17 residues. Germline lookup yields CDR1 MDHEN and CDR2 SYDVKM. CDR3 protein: CASSATWGDRDENIQYF. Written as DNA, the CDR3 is TGTGCCAGCAGCGCTACTTGGGGGGACAGGGATGAAAACATTCAGTACTTC.

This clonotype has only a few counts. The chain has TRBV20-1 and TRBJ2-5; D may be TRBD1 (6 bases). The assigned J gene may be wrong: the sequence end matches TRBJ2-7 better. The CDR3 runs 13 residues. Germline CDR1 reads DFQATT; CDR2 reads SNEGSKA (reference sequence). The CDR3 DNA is TGCAGTGCTAGTAACCAGGGGTGGTCCGAGCAGTACTTC. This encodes CSASNQGWSEQYF.

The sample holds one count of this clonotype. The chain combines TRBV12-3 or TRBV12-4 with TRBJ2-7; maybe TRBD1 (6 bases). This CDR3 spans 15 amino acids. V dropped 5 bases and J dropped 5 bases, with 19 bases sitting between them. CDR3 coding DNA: TGTGCCAGCAGTCCGCACGGGGAAGGGGGACACGAGCAGTACTTC. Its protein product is CASSPHGEGGHEQYF.

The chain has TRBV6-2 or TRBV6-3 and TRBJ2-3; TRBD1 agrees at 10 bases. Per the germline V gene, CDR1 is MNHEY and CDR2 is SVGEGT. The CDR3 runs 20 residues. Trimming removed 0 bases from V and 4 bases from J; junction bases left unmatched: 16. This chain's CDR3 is CASSYSTIRPTGGRADTQYF. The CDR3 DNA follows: TGTGCCAGCAGTTACTCGACCATCCGTCCGACAGGGGGCCGGGCAGATACGCAGTATTTT.

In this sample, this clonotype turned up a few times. CDR3: CASSRYITEQSGNTIYF. CDR3 in DNA: TGTGCCAGCAGTCGGTACATTACAGAACAGTCTGGAAACACCATATATTTT. V and J are TRBV6-5 and TRBJ1-3, with D hard to call. This CDR3 is 17 amino acids long. The germline V and J ends were trimmed by 5 bases and 1 base, with 18 bases remaining between them. CDR1 is MNHEY, CDR2 SVGAGI, per germline.